These 2 T cell receptor beta chains were all obtained from the same sample, sequenced in a study of T cell changes during pregnancy in multiple sclerosis. The protocol was immunoSEQ multiplex PCR, while the TCRdb copy is restricted to in-frame clones and leaves out a portion. The sample has approximately 50,000 clones; approximately 93% are singletons. Here the sequenced sample was CD4+ T cells from peripheral blood mononuclear cells, taken in the third trimester of pregnancy. The receptors were sampled from a female donor with multiple sclerosis, enrolled in a pregnancy study.

The rearrangement uses TRBV11-3 and TRBJ1-2; 7 positions match TRBD1. V dropped 2 bases and J dropped 7; count of bases not matched to a gene: 7. The CDR3 is 14 amino acids. Germline values: CDR1 SGHNT, CDR2 YENEEA. Written as DNA, the CDR3 is TGTGCCAGCAGCTTATCGACAGGGCGGGGTGGCTACACCTTC. Encoded protein: CASSLSTGRGGYTF.

The chain couples TRBV15 to TRBJ1-2; D is possibly TRBD1 (6 bases). The CDR3 has 14 residues. CDR1 LNHNV and CDR2 YYDKDF come from the germline V gene (reference sequence). The V gene lost 3 bases and the J gene lost 7 bases, with 15 bases spanning the gap. The chain's CDR3 is CATSSQGKGSGYTF. The CDR3 DNA follows: TGTGCCACCAGCAGCCAGGGGAAGGGGTCTGGCTACACCTTC.